This TCR beta chain was sequenced in a study of blood T cell repertoires in COVID-19. Across the study: T cells, B-cell-depleted T cells, or PBMCs supplied cDNA or gDNA.

Sequencing used immunoSEQ multiplex PCR; TCRdb keeps in-frame clones, though not all of them. Of 150,000 or so clones listed, 70% to 85% are singletons. J gave up 0 bases and V 6 bases, and 7 bases lay outside the gene matches. The CDR3 is made up of 16 amino acids. The V gene's germline CDR1 is MGHDK and CDR2 SYGVNS. Sequencing was carried out using PBMCs or T cells enriched from blood (not recorded which). The J gene is TRBJ1-4, the V gene TRBV25-1; 7 bases map to TRBD1. The receptor's source is a man aged 50 to 59 who had recovered from COVID-19. The CDR3 is CASSPRTGATNEKLFF. As DNA, the CDR3 is TGTGCCAGCAGCCCGAGGACAGGAGCAACTAATGAAAAACTGTTTTTT.